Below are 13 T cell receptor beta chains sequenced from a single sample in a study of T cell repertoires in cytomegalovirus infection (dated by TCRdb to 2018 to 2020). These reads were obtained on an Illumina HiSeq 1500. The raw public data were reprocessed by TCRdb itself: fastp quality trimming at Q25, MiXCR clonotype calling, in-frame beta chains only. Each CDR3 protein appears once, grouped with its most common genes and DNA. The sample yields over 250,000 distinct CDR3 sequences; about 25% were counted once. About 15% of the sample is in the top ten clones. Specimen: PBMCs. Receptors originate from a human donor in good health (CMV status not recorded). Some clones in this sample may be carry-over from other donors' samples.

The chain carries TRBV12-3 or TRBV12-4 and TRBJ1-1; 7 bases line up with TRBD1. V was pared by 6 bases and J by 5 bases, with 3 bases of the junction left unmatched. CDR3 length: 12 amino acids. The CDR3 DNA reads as TGTGCCAGCAGGCAGGGGGTAACTGAAGCTTTCTTT. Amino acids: CASRQGVTEAFF.

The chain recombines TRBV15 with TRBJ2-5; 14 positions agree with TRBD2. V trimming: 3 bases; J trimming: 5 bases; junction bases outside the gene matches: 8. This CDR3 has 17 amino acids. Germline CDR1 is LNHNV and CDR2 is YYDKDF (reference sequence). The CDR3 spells CATSRRTSGRPSETQYF. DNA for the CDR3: TGTGCCACCAGCAGGCGGACTAGCGGGAGGCCATCGGAGACCCAGTACTTC.

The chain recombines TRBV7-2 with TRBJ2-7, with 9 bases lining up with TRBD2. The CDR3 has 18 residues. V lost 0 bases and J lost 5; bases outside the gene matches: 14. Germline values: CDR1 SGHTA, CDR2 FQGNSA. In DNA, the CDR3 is TGTGCCAGCAGCTTAGCTACCCTAGCGGGGACGTTACAGAACGAGCAGTACTTC. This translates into CASSLATLAGTLQNEQYF.

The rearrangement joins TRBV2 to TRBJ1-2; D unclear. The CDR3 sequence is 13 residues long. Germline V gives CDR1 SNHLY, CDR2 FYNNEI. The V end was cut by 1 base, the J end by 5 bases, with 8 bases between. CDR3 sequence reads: CASSEVGGYGYTF. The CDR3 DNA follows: TGTGCCAGCAGTGAAGTAGGAGGGTATGGCTACACCTTC.

CDR3 DNA sequence: TGTGCCAGCAGTTTCCGGACAGCCTACGAGCAGTACTTC. As protein: CASSFRTAYEQYF. J is TRBJ2-7 and V is TRBV12-3 or TRBV12-4, with D perhaps matching TRBD1 (6 bases). The CDR3 runs to 13 residues. Trimming shortened V by 3 bases and J by 2 bases, and 8 bases separated the two germline ends.

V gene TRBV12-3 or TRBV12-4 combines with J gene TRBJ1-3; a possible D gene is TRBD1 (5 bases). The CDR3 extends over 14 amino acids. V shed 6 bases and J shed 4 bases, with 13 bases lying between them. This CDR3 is CASSPGTEGNTIYF. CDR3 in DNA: TGTGCCAGCAGCCCCGGGACGGAAGGAAACACCATATATTTT.

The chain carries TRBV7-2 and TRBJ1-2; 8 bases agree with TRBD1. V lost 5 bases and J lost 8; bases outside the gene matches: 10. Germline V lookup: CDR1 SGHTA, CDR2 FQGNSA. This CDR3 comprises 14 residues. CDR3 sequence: CASSPDQGARGYTF. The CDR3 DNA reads TGTGCCAGCAGCCCCGACCAGGGGGCGCGAGGCTACACCTTC.

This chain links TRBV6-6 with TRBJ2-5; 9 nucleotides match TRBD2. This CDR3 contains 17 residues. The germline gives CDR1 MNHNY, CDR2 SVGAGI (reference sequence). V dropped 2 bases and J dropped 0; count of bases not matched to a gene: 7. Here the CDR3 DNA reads TGTGCCAGCAGTTACGGGAGAAAGCGGGGGGACCAAGAGACCCAGTACTTC. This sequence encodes CASSYGRKRGDQETQYF.

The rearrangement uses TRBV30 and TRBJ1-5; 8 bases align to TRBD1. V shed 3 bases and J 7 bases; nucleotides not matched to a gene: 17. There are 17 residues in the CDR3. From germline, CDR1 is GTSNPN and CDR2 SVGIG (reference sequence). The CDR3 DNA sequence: TGTGCCTGGAGCATGACCCACAGGGGGTTGATGAGACAGCCCCAGCATTTT. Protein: CAWSMTHRGLMRQPQHF.

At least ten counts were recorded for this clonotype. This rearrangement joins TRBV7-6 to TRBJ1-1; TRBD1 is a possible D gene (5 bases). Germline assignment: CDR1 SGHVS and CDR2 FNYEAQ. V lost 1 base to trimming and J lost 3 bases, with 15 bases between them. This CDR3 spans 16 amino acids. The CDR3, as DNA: TGTGCCAGCAGCTTAGGGCAGGGAGGTTGGCACACTGAAGCTTTCTTT. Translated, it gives CASSLGQGGWHTEAFF. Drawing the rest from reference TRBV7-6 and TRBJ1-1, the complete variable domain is GAGVSQSPRYKVTKRGQDVALRCDPISGHVSLYWYRQALGQGPEFLTYFNYEAQQDKSGLPNDRFSAERPEGSISTLTIQRTEQRDSAMYRCASSLGQGGWHTEAFFGQGTRLTVV.

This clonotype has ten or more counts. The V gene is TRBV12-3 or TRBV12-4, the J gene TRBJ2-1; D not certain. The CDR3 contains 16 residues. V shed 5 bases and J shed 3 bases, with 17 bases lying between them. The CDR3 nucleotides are TGTGCCAGCAGTCCCGTTGGTCTAGGTTTCTACAATGAGCAGTTCTTC. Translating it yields CASSPVGLGFYNEQFF.

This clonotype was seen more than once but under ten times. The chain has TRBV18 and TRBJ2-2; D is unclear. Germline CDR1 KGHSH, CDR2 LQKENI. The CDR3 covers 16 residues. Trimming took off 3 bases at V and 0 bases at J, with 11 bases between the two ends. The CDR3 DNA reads TGTGCCAGCTCACCGAATCCAAATACGAACACCGGGGAGCTGTTTTTT. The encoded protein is CASSPNPNTNTGELFF.

CDR3 in DNA: TGTGCCAGCAGCTTAGGGGGACAAAACTACGAGCAGTACTTC. This gives the protein CASSLGGQNYEQYF. The V gene is TRBV7-6, the J gene TRBJ2-7; possibly TRBD1 for D (6 bases). V gave up 1 base and J gave up 3 bases, with 10 bases separating them. The CDR3 has 14 residues. The germline V gene has CDR1 SGHVS and CDR2 FNYEAQ.